This is a list of T cell receptor beta chains from one sample in a study of shared clonotypes between healthy human individuals. Only in-frame clones appear in the TCRdb table, and some are missing; sequencing was by immunoSEQ multiplex PCR. The data contain about 2.2 million clones, around 95% of them seen just once; the ten biggest clones take up 1.5% to 2%. Specimen: naive CD8+ T cells from PBMCs. Receptor source: a man aged 18 to 35 in good health. Some clones in this sample may be carry-over from other donors' samples. CDR3s include the opening cysteine and the closing phenylalanine or tryptophan. Fields, in order: J gene, D gene, V gene, clone size, CDR3 protein, CDR3 DNA. D genes are given only for firm matches. Clone size is given for some rows only: seen once, a few or many times, or a class if the clone is expanded.

J gene: TRBJ2-5
D gene: TRBD1
V gene: TRBV15
clone size: -
CDR3 protein: CATSRARTGTEETQYF
CDR3 DNA: TGTGCCACCAGCAGAGCCCGGACCGGGACAGAAGAGACCCAGTACTTC

J gene: TRBJ2-3
D gene: TRBD2
V gene: TRBV7-9
clone size: few
CDR3 protein: CASSLLAGGSTDTQYF
CDR3 DNA: TGTGCCAGCAGCTTACTAGCGGGAGGTAGCACAGATACGCAGTATTTT

J gene: TRBJ2-3
D gene: TRBD1
V gene: TRBV7-8
clone size: -
CDR3 protein: CASSLPPTGASTDTQYF
CDR3 DNA: TGTGCCAGCAGCTTACCTCCGACAGGGGCCAGCACAGATACGCAGTATTTT

J gene: TRBJ1-4
D gene: -
V gene: TRBV7-9
clone size: -
CDR3 protein: CASSPGTEKLFF
CDR3 DNA: TGTGCCAGCAGCCCAGGGACTGAAAAACTGTTTTTT

J gene: TRBJ2-1
D gene: TRBD2
V gene: TRBV29-1
clone size: -
CDR3 protein: CSVEGLADYSYNEQFF
CDR3 DNA: TGCAGCGTTGAAGGCCTAGCGGATTACTCCTACAATGAGCAGTTCTTC

J gene: TRBJ2-7
D gene: TRBD1
V gene: TRBV7-6
clone size: -
CDR3 protein: CASSPDRVSEQYF
CDR3 DNA: TGTGCCAGCAGCCCGGACAGGGTCAGCGAGCAGTACTTC

J gene: TRBJ2-5
D gene: -
V gene: TRBV11-2
clone size: once
CDR3 protein: CASSSTTTGETQYF
CDR3 DNA: TGTGCCAGCAGCTCGACAACAACCGGAGAGACCCAGTACTTC

J gene: TRBJ2-3
D gene: -
V gene: TRBV28
clone size: -
CDR3 protein: CASSLLSTDTQYF
CDR3 DNA: TGTGCCAGCAGTTTATTAAGCACAGATACGCAGTATTTT

J gene: TRBJ2-1
D gene: -
V gene: TRBV4-2
clone size: -
CDR3 protein: CASSQAPQTSPPYNEQFF
CDR3 DNA: TGTGCCAGCAGCCAAGCCCCGCAGACTAGTCCCCCCTACAATGAGCAGTTCTTC

J gene: TRBJ2-1
D gene: -
V gene: TRBV6-5
clone size: -
CDR3 protein: CASSADWSSYNEQFF
CDR3 DNA: TGTGCCAGCAGTGCGGACTGGAGCTCCTACAATGAGCAGTTCTTC

J gene: TRBJ2-1
D gene: -
V gene: TRBV15
clone size: -
CDR3 protein: CATSTRDGYNEQFF
CDR3 DNA: TGTGCCACCAGCACCAGAGACGGGTACAATGAGCAGTTCTTC

J gene: TRBJ2-2
D gene: -
V gene: TRBV11-2
clone size: -
CDR3 protein: CASSSAAGELFF
CDR3 DNA: TGTGCCAGCAGCTCCGCCGCCGGGGAGCTGTTTTTT

J gene: TRBJ2-2
D gene: TRBD2
V gene: TRBV27
clone size: -
CDR3 protein: CASRTFQGLAGTGELFF
CDR3 DNA: TGTGCCAGCCGTACGTTCCAGGGACTAGCGGGCACCGGGGAGCTGTTTTTT